Sequencing of this TCR beta chain was carried out in a study of cytomegalovirus exposure and HLA in healthy donors. Study context: Of all 360 or so donors who were genotyped, roughly 85% belonged to the Caucasian-associated ancestry cluster.

J gave up 1 base and V 4 bases, and 2 bases lay outside the gene matches. CDR3 length: 15 residues. Per the germline V gene, CDR1 is SGHTA and CDR2 is FQGNSA. With regard to this clone: Its antigen is not identified.

The PCR contained 60 Vbeta and 13 Jbeta primers. Clones were read by immunoSEQ multiplex PCR, and TCRdb kept only the in-frame ones, dropping some. This sample's clone table lists more than 85,000 clones. Whole-study findings and limits: Rarity held for most TCR sequences, but there were some public TCRs that occurred in many donors. As was reported, the classifier diagnosed cytomegalovirus status with high specificity and sensitivity.

Sequenced input: PBMCs. J is TRBJ2-1 and V is TRBV7-2, with 9 bases matching TRBD2. The clonotype was recovered from a girl aged 10 to 17 in good health and CMV-seropositive. CDR3 coding DNA: TGTGCCAGCAGCTCCGCGGGGGGGTCCTACAATGAGCAGTTCTTC. It encodes CASSSAGGSYNEQFF. The full variable domain, its missing parts supplied by reference TRBV7-2 and TRBJ2-1, is GAGVSQSPSNKVTEKGKDVELRCDPISGHTALYWYRQSLGQGLEFLIYFQGNSAPDKSGLPSDRFSAERTGGSVSTLTIQRTQQEDSAVYLCASSSAGGSYNEQFFGPGTRLTVL.